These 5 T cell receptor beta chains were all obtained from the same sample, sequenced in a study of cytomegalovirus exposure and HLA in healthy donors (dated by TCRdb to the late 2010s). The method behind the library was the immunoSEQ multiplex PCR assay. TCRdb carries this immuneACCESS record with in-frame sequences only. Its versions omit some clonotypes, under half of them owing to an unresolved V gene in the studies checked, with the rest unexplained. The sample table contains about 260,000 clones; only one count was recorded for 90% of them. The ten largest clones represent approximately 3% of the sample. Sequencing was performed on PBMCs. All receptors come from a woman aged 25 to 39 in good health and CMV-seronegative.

The CDR3 nucleotides read TGTGCCAGCTCACCGACAGGGACGGCATCTGGGGCCAACGTCCTGACTTTC. Translated: CASSPTGTASGANVLTF. This chain joins TRBV18 and TRBJ2-6; 7 nucleotides agree with TRBD1. The trim removed 3 bases at V and 1 base at J, leaving 6 bases unmatched. The CDR3 spans 17 residues. Germline CDR1 is KGHSH and CDR2 is LQKENI. Together with reference TRBV18 and TRBJ2-6, the CDR3 gives the full variable domain: NAGVMQNPRHLVRRRGQEARLRCSPMKGHSHVYWYRQLPEEGLKFMVYLQKENIIDESGMPKERFSAEFPKEGPSILRIQQVVRGDSAAYFCASSPTGTASGANVLTFGAGSRLTVL.

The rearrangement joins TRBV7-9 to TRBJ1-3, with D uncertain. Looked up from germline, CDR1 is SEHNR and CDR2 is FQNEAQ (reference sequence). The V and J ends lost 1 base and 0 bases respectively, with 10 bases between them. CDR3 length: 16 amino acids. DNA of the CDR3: TGTGCCAGCAGCTTAGTCTTGAGAGGCTCTGGAAACACCATATATTTT. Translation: CASSLVLRGSGNTIYF.

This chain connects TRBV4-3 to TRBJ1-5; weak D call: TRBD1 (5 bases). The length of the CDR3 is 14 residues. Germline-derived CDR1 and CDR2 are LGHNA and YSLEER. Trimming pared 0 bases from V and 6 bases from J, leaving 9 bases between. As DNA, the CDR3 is TGCGCCAGCAGCCAAGACAGGGCTGGTCAGCCCCAGCATTTT. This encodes CASSQDRAGQPQHF.

The CDR3 DNA reads TGTGCCAGCAGCTTAGGACTAGCGGCCCGAGTCATCCACGAGCAGTACTTC. This sequence encodes CASSLGLAARVIHEQYF. The rearrangement joins TRBV7-8 to TRBJ2-7; 9 bases are shared with TRBD2. There are 17 residues in the CDR3. CDR1 is SGHVS and CDR2 is FQNEAQ in the germline V gene. Trimming took 1 base from V and 5 from J; bases not matched to a gene: 12.

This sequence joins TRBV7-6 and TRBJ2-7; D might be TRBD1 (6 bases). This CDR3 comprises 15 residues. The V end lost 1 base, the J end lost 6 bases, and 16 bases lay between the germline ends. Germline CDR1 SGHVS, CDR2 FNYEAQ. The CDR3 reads CASSLGSTGSGEQYF. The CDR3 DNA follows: TGTGCCAGCAGCTTAGGATCTACAGGGTCCGGCGAGCAGTACTTC.